This is a list of T cell receptor beta chains from one sample in a study of blood T cell repertoires in COVID-19. Only in-frame clones appear in the TCRdb table, and some are missing; sequencing was by immunoSEQ multiplex PCR. The sample includes approximately 100,000 clones, 85% to 90% of them seen just once. Sequences were obtained from peripheral blood. The receptor set was obtained from an elderly woman with acute or convalescent COVID-19. CDR3s include the opening cysteine and the closing phenylalanine or tryptophan.

V: TRBV27
J: TRBJ1-2
CDR3: CASSLSGRGIYGYTF

V: TRBV28
J: TRBJ2-3
CDR3: CASSSPFRMIDTDTQYF

V: TRBV15
J: TRBJ1-1
CDR3: CATTQGSYGSDTEAFF

V: TRBV18
J: TRBJ1-3
CDR3: CASSPQGVGNTIYF

V: TRBV5-4
J: TRBJ1-1
CDR3: CASSLGRLEGAYTEAFF

V: TRBV28
J: TRBJ2-7
CDR3: CASRGQGVTYEQYF

V: TRBV12-2
J: TRBJ2-7
CDR3: CASRFSPLGREYF

V: TRBV18
J: TRBJ1-5
CDR3: CASSQGASNQPQHF

V: TRBV28
J: TRBJ2-5
CDR3: CASSTDRHYQETQYF

V: TRBV2
J: TRBJ2-5
CDR3: CASSGLAGQETQYF

V: TRBV3-1/TRBV3-2
J: TRBJ1-1
CDR3: CASSPNPGQGGTEAFF

V: TRBV7-2
J: TRBJ2-3
CDR3: CASSIDRGQTDTQYF

V: TRBV9
J: TRBJ2-3
CDR3: CASSPPLAGGLDTQYF

V: TRBV29-1
J: TRBJ1-2
CDR3: CSVDTGVTF

V: TRBV5-1
J: TRBJ1-1
CDR3: CASSWTGGSTEAFF

V: TRBV12-3/TRBV12-4
J: TRBJ1-1
CDR3: CASKTGGFTEAFF

V: TRBV29-1
J: TRBJ1-2
CDR3: CSVVGGPALRGYTF

V: TRBV28
J: TRBJ1-1
CDR3: CASILAAGAWTEAFF

V: TRBV7-3
J: TRBJ2-2
CDR3: CASSLAGGSTGELFF

V: TRBV5-1
J: TRBJ2-7
CDR3: CASSLALGRSDEQYF

V: TRBV7-6
J: TRBJ1-1
CDR3: CASSPPGQARTEAFF

V: TRBV6-5
J: TRBJ2-7
CDR3: CASSRGDRGYEQYF

V: TRBV5-4
J: TRBJ2-2
CDR3: CASSLGRLAGETGELFF

V: TRBV24-1
J: TRBJ2-5
CDR3: CATSDSGGPSETQYF

V: TRBV5-5
J: TRBJ1-2
CDR3: CASSLRLQGDNYGYTF

V: TRBV7-9
J: TRBJ1-5
CDR3: CATGGQGYQPQHF

V: TRBV30
J: TRBJ1-5
CDR3: CAWSEGVKPNQPQHF

V: TRBV10-3
J: TRBJ1-1
CDR3: CAIRGQGLNTEAFF

V: TRBV5-1
J: TRBJ2-3
CDR3: CASYSGASTDTQYF

V: TRBV5-6
J: TRBJ2-7
CDR3: CASSLVMSSGGLARYEQYF

V: TRBV9
J: TRBJ2-3
CDR3: CASSEGQKDWYSTDTQYF

V: TRBV27
J: TRBJ2-5
CDR3: CASSLREWGETQYF

V: TRBV15
J: TRBJ2-1
CDR3: CATRSSASGGEKFF

V: TRBV5-6
J: TRBJ1-3
CDR3: CASSVPGNTIYF

V: TRBV12-2
J: TRBJ1-5
CDR3: CASRLAGQGANNQPQHF

V: TRBV24-1
J: TRBJ2-3
CDR3: CATSDLLPGQGADTQYF

V: TRBV4-1
J: TRBJ2-7
CDR3: CASSQDERTGYHEQYF

V: TRBV5-1
J: TRBJ1-1
CDR3: CASSLRSQGTENTEAFF

V: TRBV6-5
J: TRBJ2-7
CDR3: CASSYDLVGTPYEQYF

V: TRBV7-2
J: TRBJ1-2
CDR3: CASSLYAGPGYGYTF

V: TRBV2
J: TRBJ1-1
CDR3: CASSYSTMNTEAFF

V: TRBV21-1
J: TRBJ1-2
CDR3: CASSTPGQHNYGYTF

V: TRBV3-1/TRBV3-2
J: TRBJ2-3
CDR3: CASSQSSGVRDTQYF

V: TRBV25-1
J: TRBJ2-7
CDR3: CASSPGTGILEQYF

V: TRBV6-1
J: TRBJ1-2
CDR3: CASSEAGNQGAYGYTF

V: TRBV3-1/TRBV3-2
J: TRBJ1-3
CDR3: CASSQEGGFGNTIYF

V: TRBV6-5
J: TRBJ2-7
CDR3: CASRPSGSDADEQYF